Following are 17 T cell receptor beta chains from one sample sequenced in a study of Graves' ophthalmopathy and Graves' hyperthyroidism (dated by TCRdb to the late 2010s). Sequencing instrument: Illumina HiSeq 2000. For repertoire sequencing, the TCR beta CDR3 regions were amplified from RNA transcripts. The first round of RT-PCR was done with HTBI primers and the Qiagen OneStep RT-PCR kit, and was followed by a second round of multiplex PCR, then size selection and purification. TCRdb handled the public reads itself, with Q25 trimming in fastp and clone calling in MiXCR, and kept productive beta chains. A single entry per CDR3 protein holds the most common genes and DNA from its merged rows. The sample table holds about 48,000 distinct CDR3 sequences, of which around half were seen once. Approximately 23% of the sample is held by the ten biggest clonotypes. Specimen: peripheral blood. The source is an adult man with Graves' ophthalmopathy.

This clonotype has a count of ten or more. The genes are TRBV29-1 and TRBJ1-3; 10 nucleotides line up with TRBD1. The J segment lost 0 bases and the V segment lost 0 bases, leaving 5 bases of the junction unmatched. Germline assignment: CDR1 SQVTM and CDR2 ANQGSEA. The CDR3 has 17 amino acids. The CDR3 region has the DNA TGCAGCGTTGAAGATTGGACAGGGGGTCACTCTGGAAACACCATATATTTT. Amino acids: CSVEDWTGGHSGNTIYF.

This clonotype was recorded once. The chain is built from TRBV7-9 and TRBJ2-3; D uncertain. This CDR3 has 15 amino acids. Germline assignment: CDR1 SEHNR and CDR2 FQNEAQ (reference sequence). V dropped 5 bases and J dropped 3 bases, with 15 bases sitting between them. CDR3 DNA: TGTGCCAGCAGCCGAGGACCGAGGAGAACAGATACGCAGTATTTT. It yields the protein CASSRGPRRTDTQYF.

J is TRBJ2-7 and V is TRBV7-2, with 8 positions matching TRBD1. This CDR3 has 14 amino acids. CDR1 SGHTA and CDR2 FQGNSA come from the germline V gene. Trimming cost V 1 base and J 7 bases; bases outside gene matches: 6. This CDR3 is CASSLGSGGGEQYF. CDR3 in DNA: TGTGCCAGCAGCTTAGGGTCAGGGGGCGGTGAGCAGTACTTC.

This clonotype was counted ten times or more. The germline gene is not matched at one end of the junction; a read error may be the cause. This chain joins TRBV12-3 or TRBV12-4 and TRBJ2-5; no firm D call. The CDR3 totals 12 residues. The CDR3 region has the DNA TGTGCCAGCAGTTTAGCGCTGGGAACCCCGTACTTC. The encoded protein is CASSLALGTPYF.

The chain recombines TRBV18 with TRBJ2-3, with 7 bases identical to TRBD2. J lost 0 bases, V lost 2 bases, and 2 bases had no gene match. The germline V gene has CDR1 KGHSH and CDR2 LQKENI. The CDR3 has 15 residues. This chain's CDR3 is CASSPERDSTDTQYF. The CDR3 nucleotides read TGTGCCAGCTCACCAGAGCGGGATAGCACAGATACGCAGTATTTT. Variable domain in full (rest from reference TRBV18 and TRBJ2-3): NAGVMQNPRHLVRRRGQEARLRCSPMKGHSHVYWYRQLPEEGLKFMVYLQKENIIDESGMPKERFSAEFPKEGPSILRIQQVVRGDSAAYFCASSPERDSTDTQYFGPGTRLTVL.

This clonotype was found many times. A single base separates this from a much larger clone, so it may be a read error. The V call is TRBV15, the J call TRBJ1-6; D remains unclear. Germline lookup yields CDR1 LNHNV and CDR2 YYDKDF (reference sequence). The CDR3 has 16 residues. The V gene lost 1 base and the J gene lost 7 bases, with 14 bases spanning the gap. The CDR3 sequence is CATSRVQAVTNSPLHF. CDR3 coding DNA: TGTGCCACCAGCAGAGTCCAAGCCGTAACGAATTCACCCCTCCACTTT.

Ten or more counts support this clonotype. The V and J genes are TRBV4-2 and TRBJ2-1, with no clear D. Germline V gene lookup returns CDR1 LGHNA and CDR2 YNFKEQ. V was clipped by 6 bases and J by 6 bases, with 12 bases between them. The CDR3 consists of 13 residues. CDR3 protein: CASSDNLGNEQFF. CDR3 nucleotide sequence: TGTGCCAGCAGTGATAACTTAGGCAATGAGCAGTTCTTC.

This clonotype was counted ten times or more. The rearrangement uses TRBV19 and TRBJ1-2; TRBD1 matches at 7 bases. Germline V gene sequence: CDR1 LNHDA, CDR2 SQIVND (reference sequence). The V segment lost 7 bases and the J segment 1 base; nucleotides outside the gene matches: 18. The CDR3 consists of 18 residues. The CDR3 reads CASTPSPWDRNLNYGYTF. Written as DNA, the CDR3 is TGTGCCAGTACCCCTTCCCCTTGGGACAGAAACCTTAACTATGGCTACACCTTC.

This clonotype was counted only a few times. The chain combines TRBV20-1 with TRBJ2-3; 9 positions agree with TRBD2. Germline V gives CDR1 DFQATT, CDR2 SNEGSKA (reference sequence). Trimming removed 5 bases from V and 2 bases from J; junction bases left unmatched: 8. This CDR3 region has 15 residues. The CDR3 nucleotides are TGCAGTGCTGAAAACGAGCGGGAGGCCACAGATACGCAGTATTTT. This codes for CSAENEREATDTQYF.

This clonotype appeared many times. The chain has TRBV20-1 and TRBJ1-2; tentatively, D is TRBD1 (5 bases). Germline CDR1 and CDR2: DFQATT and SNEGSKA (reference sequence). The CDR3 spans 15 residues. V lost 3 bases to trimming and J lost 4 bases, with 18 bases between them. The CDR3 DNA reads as TGCAGTGCTAGTCGGGTTGCGTGGGGCGGCTATGGCTACACCTTC. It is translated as CSASRVAWGGYGYTF.

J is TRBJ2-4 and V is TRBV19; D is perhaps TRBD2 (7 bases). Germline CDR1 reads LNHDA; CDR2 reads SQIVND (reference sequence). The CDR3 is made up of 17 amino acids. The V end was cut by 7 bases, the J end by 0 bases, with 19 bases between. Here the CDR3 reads CASTPEGGRLAKNIQYF. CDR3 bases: TGTGCCAGTACCCCGGAGGGGGGGAGACTAGCCAAAAACATTCAGTACTTC.

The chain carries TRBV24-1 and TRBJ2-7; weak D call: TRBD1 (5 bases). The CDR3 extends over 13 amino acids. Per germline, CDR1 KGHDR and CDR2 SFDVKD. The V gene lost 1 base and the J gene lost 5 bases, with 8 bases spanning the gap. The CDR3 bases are TGTGCCACCAGTGATTTTGCCAGGGACGAGCAGTACTTC. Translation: CATSDFARDEQYF.

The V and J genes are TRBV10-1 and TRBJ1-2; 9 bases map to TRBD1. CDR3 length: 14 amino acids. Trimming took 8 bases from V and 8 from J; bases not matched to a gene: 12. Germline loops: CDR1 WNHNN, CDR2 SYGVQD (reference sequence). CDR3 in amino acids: CASGPGQGYRGYTF. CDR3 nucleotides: TGCGCCAGCGGCCCTGGACAGGGGTATAGAGGCTACACCTTC.

CDR3 amino acids: CASSLARGGQPQHF. In nucleotides, the CDR3 is TGTGCCAGCAGCTTAGCCCGAGGGGGCCAGCCCCAGCATTTT. The gene calls are TRBV7-8 and TRBJ1-5; 7 bases fit TRBD1. The junction had 3 bases not matched to a gene; V was cut back by 0 bases and J by 7 bases. The CDR3 has 14 residues. CDR1 and CDR2 from the germline V gene are SGHVS and FQNEAQ.

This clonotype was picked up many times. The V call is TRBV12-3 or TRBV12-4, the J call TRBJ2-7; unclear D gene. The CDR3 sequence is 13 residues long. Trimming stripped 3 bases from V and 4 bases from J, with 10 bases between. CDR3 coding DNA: TGTGCCAGCAGTTTTGGCGGCCCATACGAGCAGTACTTC. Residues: CASSFGGPYEQYF.

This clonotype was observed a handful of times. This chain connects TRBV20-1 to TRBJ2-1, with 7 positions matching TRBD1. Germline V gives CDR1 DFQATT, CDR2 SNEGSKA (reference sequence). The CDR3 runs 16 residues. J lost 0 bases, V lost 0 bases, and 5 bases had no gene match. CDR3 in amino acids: CSARDPTGNSYNEQFF. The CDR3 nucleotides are TGCAGTGCTAGAGATCCGACAGGGAACTCCTACAATGAGCAGTTCTTC.

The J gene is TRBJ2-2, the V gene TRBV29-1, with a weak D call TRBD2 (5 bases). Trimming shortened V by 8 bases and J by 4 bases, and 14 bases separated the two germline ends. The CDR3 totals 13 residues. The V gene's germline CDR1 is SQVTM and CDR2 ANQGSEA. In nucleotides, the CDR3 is TGCAGCACCCGTGGAGAGGGCACCGGGGAGCTGTTTTTT. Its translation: CSTRGEGTGELFF.